The clone carrying this TCR beta chain is medium-sized by share. Its antigen is not known. The investigators made TCR beta cDNA from roughly 0.45 ug total RNA, using a constant-region primer. Generation of the TCR beta libraries relied on three nested multiplex PCR rounds using slightly modified ARM-PCR. TRBV1-TRBV30 forward primers paired with a C-beta reverse primer were used in the first two PCR rounds, which ran 9 to 10 cycles each. TCRdb itself ran the multiplex PCR reads through MiXCR, one entry per CDR3 protein. The data show 30,000 to 40,000 distinct CDR3 sequences, 74% seen once. The CDR3 is 15 amino acids. Between the trimmed V and J ends, which lost 1 base and 2 bases, there was a span of 6 bases. From germline, CDR1 is SGHDN and CDR2 FVKESK. This record comes from a study of tumor-infiltrating lymphocytes in primary liver carcinoma. Study details: Sample yields, roughly 3.5 to 7.13 million productive TCRbeta reads, were similar across the tissue types.

Taking about 19-31 mg of unsorted bulk tissue, the authors co-extracted RNA and DNA. Primary liver carcinoma, confirmed by histopathology, was surgically resected. Five distinct regions per tumor were sampled. Whole-study findings and limits: Tumors had a top-250-clone fraction that was significantly higher than blood (p = 0.039).

The rearrangement links TRBV14 to TRBJ2-6; D is unresolved. Material for sequencing was liver tumor tissue from sampling region 4. Subset meaning: tumor region T4, right-lateral pole. The source is a man in his forties with primary liver carcinoma and hepatitis B virus infection. Here the CDR3 reads CASSQGAAGANVLTF. In DNA form, the CDR3 reads TGTGCCAGCAGCCAAGGCGCAGCTGGGGCCAACGTCCTGACTTTC.